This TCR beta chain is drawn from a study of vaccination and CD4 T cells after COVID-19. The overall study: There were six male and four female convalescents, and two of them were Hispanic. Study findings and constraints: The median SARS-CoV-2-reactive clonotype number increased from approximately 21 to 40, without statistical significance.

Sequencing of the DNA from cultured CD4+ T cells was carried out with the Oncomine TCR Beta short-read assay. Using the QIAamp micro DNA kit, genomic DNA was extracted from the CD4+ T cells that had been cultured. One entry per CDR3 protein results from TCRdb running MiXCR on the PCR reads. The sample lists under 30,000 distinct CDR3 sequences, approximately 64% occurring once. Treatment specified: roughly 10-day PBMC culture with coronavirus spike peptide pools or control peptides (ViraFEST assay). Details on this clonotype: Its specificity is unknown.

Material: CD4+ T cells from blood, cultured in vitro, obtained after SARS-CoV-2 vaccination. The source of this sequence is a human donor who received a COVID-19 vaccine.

The chain's CDR3 is CASRDRDYNSPLHF. The CDR3 DNA sequence: TGTGCCAGCAGAGACAGGGACTATAATTCACCCCTCCACTTT. V usage is TRBV12-3 or TRBV12-4 and J usage is TRBJ1-6; TRBD1 agrees at 7 bases. The CDR3 consists of 14 residues. The trim removed 6 bases at V and 3 bases at J, leaving 2 bases unmatched.